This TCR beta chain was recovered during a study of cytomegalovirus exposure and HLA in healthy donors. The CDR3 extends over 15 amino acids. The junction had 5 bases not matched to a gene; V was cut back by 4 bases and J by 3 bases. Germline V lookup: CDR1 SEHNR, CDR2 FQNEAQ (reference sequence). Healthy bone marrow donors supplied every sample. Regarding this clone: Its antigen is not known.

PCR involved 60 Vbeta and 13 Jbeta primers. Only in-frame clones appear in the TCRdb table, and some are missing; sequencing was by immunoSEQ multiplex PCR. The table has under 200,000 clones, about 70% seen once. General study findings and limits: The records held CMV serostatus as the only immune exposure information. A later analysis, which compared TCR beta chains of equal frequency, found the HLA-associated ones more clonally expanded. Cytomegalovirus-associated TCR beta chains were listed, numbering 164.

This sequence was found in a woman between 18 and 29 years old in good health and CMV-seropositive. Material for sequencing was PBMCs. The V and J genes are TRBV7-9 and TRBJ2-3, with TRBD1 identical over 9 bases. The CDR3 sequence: CASSYGGTGTDTQYF. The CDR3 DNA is TGTGCCAGCAGCTACGGGGGGACAGGGACAGATACGCAGTATTTT.